This paragraph covers one T cell receptor (beta chain) sequence. TCRdb keeps only in-frame clones here, not all; method: immunoSEQ multiplex PCR. The table has over 70,000 clones, about 94% seen once. These data originate in a study of T cell changes during pregnancy in multiple sclerosis. With 1 base removed from V and 3 bases from J, the gap between germline ends came to 13 bases. The germline V gene encodes CDR1 PRHDT and CDR2 FYEKMQ (reference sequence). This CDR3 has 15 residues. This rearrangement joins TRBV13 to TRBJ2-7, with D tentatively TRBD2 (6 bases). The sample in question was peripheral blood, obtained in the third trimester of pregnancy. The receptor comes from a female donor with multiple sclerosis, enrolled in a pregnancy study. As DNA, the CDR3 is TGTGCCAGCAGCTTAGTGGGGTGGGGGGACTACGAGCAGTACTTC. Translating it yields CASSLVGWGDYEQYF.